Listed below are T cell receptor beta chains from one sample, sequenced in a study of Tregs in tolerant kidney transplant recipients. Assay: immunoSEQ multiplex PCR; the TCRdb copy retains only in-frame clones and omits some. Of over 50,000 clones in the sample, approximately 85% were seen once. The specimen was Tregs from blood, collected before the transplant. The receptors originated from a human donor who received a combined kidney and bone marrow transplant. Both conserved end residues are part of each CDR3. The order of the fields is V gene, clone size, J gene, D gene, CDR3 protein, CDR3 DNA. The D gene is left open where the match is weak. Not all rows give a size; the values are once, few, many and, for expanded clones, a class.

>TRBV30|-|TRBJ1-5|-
CAWADVSNQPQHF
TGTGCCTGGGCGGATGTTAGCAATCAGCCCCAGCATTTT
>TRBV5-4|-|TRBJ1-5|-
CASSLGGSDQPQHF
TGTGCCAGCAGCTTGGGGGGGTCGGATCAGCCCCAGCATTTT
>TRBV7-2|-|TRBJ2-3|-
CASSEGLESTQYF
TGTGCCAGCAGCGAGGGTTTAGAGTCTACGCAGTATTTT
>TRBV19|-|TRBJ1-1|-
CASSLGVQSMNTEAFF
TGTGCCAGTAGTCTTGGGGTTCAATCGATGAACACTGAAGCTTTCTTT
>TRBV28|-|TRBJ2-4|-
CASSPGEGKPTKNIQYF
TGTGCCAGCAGTCCAGGGGAGGGGAAGCCTACCAAAAACATTCAGTACTTC
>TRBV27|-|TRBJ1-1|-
CASSLMERGTEAFF
TGTGCCAGCAGTCTCATGGAGAGGGGCACTGAAGCTTTCTTT
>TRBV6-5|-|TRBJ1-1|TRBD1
CASKTGPHTEAFF
TGTGCCAGTAAGACAGGGCCTCACACTGAAGCTTTCTTT
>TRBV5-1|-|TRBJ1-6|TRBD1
CASSLGTGDSPLHF
TGCGCCAGCAGCTTGGGTACAGGGGATTCACCCCTCCACTTT
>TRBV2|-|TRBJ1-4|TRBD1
CASSLPHGGGRDEKLFF
TGTGCCAGCAGCCTACCCCATGGAGGGGGCCGGGATGAAAAACTGTTTTTT
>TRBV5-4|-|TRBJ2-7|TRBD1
CASSSYRDRGPSYEQYF
TGTGCCAGCAGCTCCTATAGAGACAGGGGGCCATCCTACGAGCAGTACTTC
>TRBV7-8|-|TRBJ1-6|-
CASSSDTAVDSPLHF
TGTGCCAGCAGTTCTGACACGGCTGTGGATTCACCCCTCCACTTT
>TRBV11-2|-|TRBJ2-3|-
CASSPGTPGGTDTQYF
TGTGCCAGCAGTCCTGGGACCCCCGGGGGCACAGATACGCAGTATTTT
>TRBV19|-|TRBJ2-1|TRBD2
CASSIVLTSGYNEQFF
TGTGCCAGTAGTATAGTGTTGACTAGCGGTTACAATGAGCAGTTCTTC
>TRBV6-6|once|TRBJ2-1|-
CASGRGGHRNEQFF
TGTGCCAGCGGCCGAGGTGGCCATCGCAATGAGCAGTTCTTC
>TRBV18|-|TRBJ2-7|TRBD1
CASSAGQAYEQYF
TGTGCCAGCTCGGCGGGACAGGCCTACGAGCAGTACTTC
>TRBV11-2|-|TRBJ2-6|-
CASFHLIRVSGANVLTF
TGTGCCAGCTTCCACTTAATCAGGGTATCTGGGGCCAACGTCCTGACTTTC
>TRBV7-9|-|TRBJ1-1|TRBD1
CASSSLGQGNTEAFF
TGTGCCAGCAGCTCCCTGGGACAGGGGAACACTGAAGCTTTCTTT
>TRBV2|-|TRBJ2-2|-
CASSEEARGTGELFF
TGTGCCAGCAGTGAGGAAGCCCGAGGCACCGGGGAGCTGTTTTTT
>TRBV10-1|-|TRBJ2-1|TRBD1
CASSDGTAEQFF
TGCGCCAGCAGCGACGGGACAGCGGAGCAGTTCTTC
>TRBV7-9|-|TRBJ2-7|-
CASSFGDRTSYEQYF
TGTGCCAGCAGCTTTGGCGACAGGACCTCCTACGAGCAGTACTTC